A selection of T cell receptor beta chains follows, all from one sample in a study of T cell responses to AZD1222 COVID-19 vaccine. Produced via immunoSEQ multiplex PCR; TCRdb's table is partial and in-frame only. The sample lists 99,000 or so clones, approximately 90% occurring once. The sample consisted of peripheral blood, taken on day 0 of AZD1222 vaccination. Receptors originate from an adult in good health. CDR3s include the opening cysteine and the closing phenylalanine or tryptophan. Each record gives: J gene, D gene, clone size, V gene, CDR3 DNA, CDR3 protein. The D gene is left open where the match is weak. Size values are once, few and many counts, or a class for expanded clones, and some rows have none.

TRBJ2-2	.	.	TRBV9	TGTGCCAGCAGCTCCCCTTTGGGGGCCGGGGAGCTGTTTTTT	CASSSPLGAGELFF
TRBJ1-1	.	.	TRBV5-1	TGCGCCAGCAGCTTGGTCCAGGGCGGTTGGGACACTGAAGCTTTCTTT	CASSLVQGGWDTEAFF
TRBJ1-1	TRBD1	.	TRBV10-2	TGCGCCAGCAGAAAACAGGGGGCGCCGGGCACTGAAGCTTTCTTT	CASRKQGAPGTEAFF
TRBJ2-2	.	once	TRBV6-4	TGTGCCAGCAGTGACGCGACAGGCGCGAACACCGGGGAGCTGTTTTTT	CASSDATGANTGELFF
TRBJ2-5	.	.	TRBV12-3/TRBV12-4	TGTGCCAGCAGCCGAAGGGACGTCGAGACCCAGTACTTC	CASSRRDVETQYF
TRBJ2-5	.	.	TRBV6-5	TGTGCCAGCAGTTACTCGGCGGGTAGGGGACAAGAGACCCAGTACTTC	CASSYSAGRGQETQYF
TRBJ1-5	.	.	TRBV2	TGTGCCAGCAGTGAAAGGTCGGGGAATCAGCCCCAGCATTTT	CASSERSGNQPQHF
TRBJ1-4	.	.	TRBV5-1	TGCGCCAGCAGCTTTGGAGGGGAAGGTGAAAAACTGTTTTTT	CASSFGGEGEKLFF
TRBJ1-5	TRBD1	.	TRBV5-6	TGTGCCAGCAGTCCGGGACAGGGGGATCAGCCCCAGCATTTT	CASSPGQGDQPQHF
TRBJ1-5	.	.	TRBV10-3	TGTGCCATCAGGGACAGCAGCAATCAGCCCCAGCATTTT	CAIRDSSNQPQHF
TRBJ1-1	.	once	TRBV10-3	TGTGCCATTACTAGGGGTCCGGACACTGAAGCTTTCTTT	CAITRGPDTEAFF
TRBJ1-3	.	.	TRBV9	TGTGCCAGCAGCCCAGACATGGGGCCAGGAAACACCATATATTTT	CASSPDMGPGNTIYF
TRBJ1-2	.	once	TRBV24-1	TGTGCCACCAGTGATTTGCAATTTTCCCCCCCGACGAATGGCTACACCTTC	CATSDLQFSPPTNGYTF
TRBJ1-2	.	.	TRBV12-3/TRBV12-4	TGTGCCAGCAGTTTAGTAGGAATCCCTCGCTACACCTTC	CASSLVGIPRYTF
TRBJ1-2	.	.	TRBV7-8	TGTGCCAGCAGCTTAGGTACCAGGGACTATGGCTACACCTTC	CASSLGTRDYGYTF
TRBJ2-7	TRBD2	.	TRBV11-2	TGTGCCAGCAGCTTAGGGACTAGTGGGGACGAGCAGTACTTC	CASSLGTSGDEQYF
TRBJ2-1	.	.	TRBV2	TGTGCCAGCAGTGAATCTCAGGGGTTGGGATACAATGAGCAGTTCTTC	CASSESQGLGYNEQFF
TRBJ1-2	.	once	TRBV19	TGTGCCAGTAGTATAGATCGAAGAGCCAACTATGGCTACACCTTC	CASSIDRRANYGYTF